The 26 T cell receptor beta chains listed next were all sequenced from one sample in a study of T cell repertoires in cytomegalovirus infection. TCRdb reprocessed the reads with MiXCR, giving one entry per CDR3 protein. This sample carries roughly 100,000 distinct CDR3 sequences, about 15% of them seen once, and the ten largest clones take approximately 8%. The sequencing input was PBMCs. These receptor sequences come from a human donor in good health (CMV status not recorded). Some clones in this sample may be carry-over from other donors' samples.

Many counts were recorded for this clonotype. The rearrangement links TRBV7-3 to TRBJ2-3, with D unresolved. The CDR3 is 12 amino acids. Trimming took off 4 bases at V and 6 bases at J, with 8 bases between the two ends. The germline V gene has CDR1 SGHTA and CDR2 FQGTGA. The CDR3 nucleotides read TGTGCCAGCAGCTCCGAGACCGATACGCAGTATTTT. Amino acid sequence: CASSSETDTQYF.

Ten or more counts support this clonotype. The chain couples TRBV2 to TRBJ1-5; D is uncertain. Germline V lookup: CDR1 SNHLY, CDR2 FYNNEI. This CDR3 contains 15 residues. Trimming left V 2 bases short and J 5 bases short, with 13 bases between. This CDR3 is CASSEQREGYQPQHF. CDR3 bases: TGTGCCAGCAGTGAACAGCGGGAAGGTTATCAGCCCCAGCATTTT.

This clonotype appeared many times. This chain uses TRBV5-6 with TRBJ2-5; D is unclear. The CDR3 spans 14 residues. Trimming shortened V by 5 bases and J by 4 bases, and 15 bases separated the two germline ends. CDR1 is SGHDT, CDR2 YYEEEE, per germline. CDR3 sequence: CASSPPLRRETQYF. The CDR3 DNA reads as TGTGCCAGCAGTCCCCCCCTGCGGAGAGAGACCCAGTACTTC.

This clonotype was counted ten times or more. The chain couples TRBV5-5 to TRBJ2-5; perhaps D is TRBD1 or TRBD2 (5 bases each). The germline gives CDR1 SGHKS, CDR2 YYEKEE (reference sequence). The CDR3 is 15 amino acids. Trimming shortened V by 2 bases and J by 4 bases, and 15 bases separated the two germline ends. CDR3 nucleotides: TGTGCCAGCAGCTTACCCACCGGGGCCAGAGAGACCCAGTACTTC. It is translated as CASSLPTGARETQYF.

Only a few counts were recorded for this clonotype. The chain uses TRBV3-1 and TRBJ2-5; 7 bases map to TRBD1. Germline-derived CDR1 and CDR2 are LGHDT and YNNKEL (reference sequence). Unmatched junction bases numbered 8, after V lost 1 base and J lost 6 bases. The CDR3 is 15 residues long. CDR3 coding DNA: TGTGCCAGCAGCCAAGGGCAGGGGGTGAGAAAGACCCAGTACTTC. It encodes CASSQGQGVRKTQYF.

This clonotype was seen more than once but under ten times. The chain uses TRBV6-2 or TRBV6-3 and TRBJ1-5, with D possibly matching TRBD1 (5 bases). The CDR3 contains 13 residues. V was pared by 5 bases and J by 4 bases, with 9 bases between. From germline, CDR1 is MNHEY and CDR2 SVGEGT. The chain's CDR3 is CASSPRQNQPQHF. The CDR3 region has the DNA TGTGCCAGCAGTCCTCGACAGAATCAGCCCCAGCATTTT.

This clonotype was detected many times. The genes are TRBV29-1 and TRBJ2-5; perhaps TRBD2 as D (6 bases). The CDR3 length is 12 residues. Germline CDR1 is SQVTM and CDR2 is ANQGSEA. The V end was cut by 7 bases, the J end by 0 bases, with 9 bases between. The CDR3 sequence is CSAWDYQETQYF. The CDR3 DNA sequence: TGCAGCGCCTGGGACTACCAAGAGACCCAGTACTTC.

The rearrangement uses TRBV28 and TRBJ2-7, with TRBD1 identical over 9 bases. The CDR3 covers 14 residues. Germline assignment: CDR1 MDHEN and CDR2 SYDVKM. The J segment lost 1 base and the V segment lost 6 bases, leaving 4 bases of the junction unmatched. The CDR3 nucleotides read TGTGCCAGCAGCACAGGGGGCTCGTCCTACGAGCAGTACTTC. Encoded protein: CASSTGGSSYEQYF. The full variable domain, in which reference TRBV28 and TRBJ2-7 provide the parts outside the CDR3, is DVKVTQSSRYLVKRTGEKVFLECVQDMDHENMFWYRQDPGLGLRLIYFSYDVKMKEKGDIPEGYSVSREKKERFSLILESASTNQTSMYLCASSTGGSSYEQYFGPGTRLTVT.

This clonotype was seen repeatedly, ten times or more. J is TRBJ2-1 and V is TRBV7-2, with 10 bases fitting TRBD2. The CDR3 loop spans 19 amino acids. Germline V gene sequence: CDR1 SGHTA, CDR2 FQGNSA. V gave up 5 bases and J gave up 0 bases; unmatched junction bases: 13. This chain's CDR3 is CASSLIAGGPLSSYNEQFF. CDR3 nucleotides: TGTGCCAGCAGCCTTATAGCGGGGGGTCCCCTCAGCTCCTACAATGAGCAGTTCTTC.

There are many counts of this clonotype. This rearrangement joins TRBV6-2 or TRBV6-3 to TRBJ2-7, with D possibly TRBD1 on 6 matching bases. V shed 6 bases and J shed 4 bases, with 22 bases lying between them. This CDR3 has 16 amino acids. Looked up from germline, CDR1 is MNHEY and CDR2 is SVGEGT. The CDR3 DNA sequence: TGTGCCAGCAGCCCTACGGACAGAACTAATTCTTACGAGCAGTACTTC. It specifies CASSPTDRTNSYEQYF.

The chain employs TRBV20-1 and TRBJ2-7; D gene ambiguous. From germline, CDR1 is DFQATT and CDR2 SNEGSKA (reference sequence). V was clipped by 1 base and J by 6 bases, with 13 bases between them. The CDR3 spans 13 residues. CDR3 DNA: TGCAGTGCTAGAGTTATAGGTTTGGGCGAGCAGTACTTC. Translation: CSARVIGLGEQYF.

This clonotype was seen a few times. The V and J genes are TRBV29-1 and TRBJ1-1; D not resolved. Germline lookup yields CDR1 SQVTM and CDR2 ANQGSEA. With 6 bases removed from V and 1 base from J, the gap between germline ends came to 12 bases. There are 13 residues in the CDR3. CDR3: CSVDDIRNTEAFF. CDR3 bases: TGCAGCGTCGATGACATTCGGAACACTGAAGCTTTCTTT.

The J gene is TRBJ2-5, the V gene TRBV4-2; either TRBD1 or TRBD2 may fit D (6 bases each). This CDR3 is built from 15 residues. Germline values: CDR1 LGHNA, CDR2 YNFKEQ. V gave up 0 bases and J gave up 5 bases, with 13 bases separating them. As DNA, the CDR3 is TGTGCCAGCAGCCAAGATGGAGGGGGTGGGGAGACCCAGTACTTC. Protein: CASSQDGGGGETQYF.

The genes are TRBV28 and TRBJ2-1; TRBD2 matches 8 bases. This CDR3 has 15 residues. Germline V gene sequence: CDR1 MDHEN, CDR2 SYDVKM. V lost 4 bases, J lost 6 bases, and 8 bases stayed unmatched. The CDR3 spells CASSSGTRGGNEQFF. Here the CDR3 DNA reads TGTGCCAGCAGTTCCGGGACTAGGGGCGGCAATGAGCAGTTCTTC. Full variable domain (missing parts from reference TRBV28 and TRBJ2-1): DVKVTQSSRYLVKRTGEKVFLECVQDMDHENMFWYRQDPGLGLRLIYFSYDVKMKEKGDIPEGYSVSREKKERFSLILESASTNQTSMYLCASSSGTRGGNEQFFGPGTRLTVL.

This clonotype has at least ten counts. The rearrangement joins TRBV7-8 to TRBJ2-5; 8 bases line up with TRBD1. The CDR3 has 15 amino acids. J was trimmed by 3 bases and V by 5 bases; bases with no gene match: 8. CDR1 SGHVS and CDR2 FQNEAQ come from the germline V gene. The CDR3 loop is CASSGRWDRKETQYF. The CDR3 bases are TGTGCCAGCAGCGGCCGATGGGACAGGAAAGAGACCCAGTACTTC.

The chain links TRBV20-1 to TRBJ2-2, with D possibly being TRBD2 (5 bases). CDR1 and CDR2 from the germline V gene are DFQATT and SNEGSKA (reference sequence). V lost 1 base, J lost 4 bases, and 13 bases lay in between. This CDR3 has 15 amino acids. CDR3 residues: CSARVGPAGTGELFF. The CDR3 DNA sequence: TGCAGTGCTAGAGTCGGCCCTGCGGGCACCGGGGAGCTGTTTTTT.

This clonotype was detected many times. The rearrangement joins TRBV29-1 to TRBJ1-2, with TRBD1 as a possible D gene (6 bases). This CDR3 region has 15 residues. V lost 0 bases to trimming and J lost 3 bases, with 14 bases between them. CDR1 is SQVTM and CDR2 is ANQGSEA in the germline V gene. This CDR3 reads CSVEDSRGVDYGYTF. The CDR3 nucleotides read TGCAGCGTTGAAGATTCTAGGGGGGTGGACTATGGCTACACCTTC.

This chain joins TRBV14 and TRBJ1-2; 8 bases are a match to TRBD1. The junction had 1 base not matched to a gene; V was cut back by 5 bases and J by 2 bases. CDR3 length: 13 residues. Germline V CDR1 and CDR2: SGHDN, FVKESK. The CDR3 region has the DNA TGTGCCAGCAGCTGGGACAGGAACTATGGCTACACCTTC. Translation: CASSWDRNYGYTF. Filled out from reference TRBV14 and TRBJ1-2, the complete variable domain reads EAGVTQFPSHSVIEKGQTVTLRCDPISGHDNLYWYRRVMGKEIKFLLHFVKESKQDESGMPNNRFLAERTGGTYSTLKVQPAELEDSGVYFCASSWDRNYGYTFGSGTRLTVV.

A few counts support this clonotype. The rearrangement links TRBV2 to TRBJ1-2; TRBD1 is a possible D gene (6 bases). V dropped 4 bases and J dropped 8 bases, with 14 bases sitting between them. This CDR3 has 13 amino acids. CDR1 and CDR2 from the germline V gene are SNHLY and FYNNEI. This CDR3 is CASSGAGAGGYTF. The CDR3 coding sequence is TGTGCCAGCAGTGGCGCAGGGGCCGGAGGCTACACCTTC.

Concerning this clonotype itself: This may come from a read error, since a much larger clone is one base off. CDR3 in amino acids: CASSLGGRETQYF. The DNA for the CDR3 is TGTGCCAGCAGCTTAGGGGGGCGAGAGACCCAGTACTTC. V usage is TRBV7-8 and J usage is TRBJ2-5; tentative D call: TRBD1 (6 bases). Germline CDR1 SGHVS, CDR2 FQNEAQ. This CDR3 has 13 amino acids. The V and J ends lost 1 base and 4 bases respectively, with 7 bases between them. Drawing the rest from reference TRBV7-8 and TRBJ2-5, the complete variable domain is GAGVSQSPRYKVAKRGQDVALRCDPISGHVSLFWYQQALGQGPEFLTYFQNEAQLDKSGLPSDRFFAERPEGSVSTLKIQRTQQEDSAVYLCASSLGGRETQYFGPGTRLLVL.

Notes on this clonotype: This may come from a read error, since a much larger clone is one base off. Since no conserved phenylalanine or tryptophan closes the CDR3, a read error is the likely cause. The gene calls are TRBV7-2 and TRBJ2-1; 12 bases are a match to TRBD2. The germline V gene encodes CDR1 SGHTA and CDR2 FQGNSA. Trimming removed 5 bases from V and 9 bases from J; junction bases left unmatched: 11. This CDR3 is built from 16 residues. CDR3 sequence: CASSPPGLAGLSEQFL. The CDR3 DNA follows: TGTGCCAGCAGCCCACCGGGACTAGCGGGTCTGAGTGAGCAGTTCTTG.

This clonotype turned up a few times. This chain links TRBV5-1 with TRBJ1-4; D remains ambiguous. Per the germline V gene, CDR1 is SGHRS and CDR2 is YFSETQ. V lost 0 bases and J lost 2, with 8 bases in between. The CDR3 totals 15 residues. The CDR3 region has the DNA TGCGCCAGCAGCTTGGGGAGGGTGACTAATGAAAAACTGTTTTTT. Translation gives CASSLGRVTNEKLFF.

This chain uses TRBV2 with TRBJ1-5; D is undetermined. Germline V gene data show CDR1 as SNHLY and CDR2 as FYNNEI. This CDR3 is 14 amino acids long. The V gene lost 8 bases and the J gene lost 5 bases, with 16 bases spanning the gap. As DNA, the CDR3 is TGTGCCAGCGTAGACAACAGAGGTGATCAGCCCCAGCATTTT. It encodes CASVDNRGDQPQHF.

This clonotype came up a few times. V is TRBV6-1 and J is TRBJ1-2; possibly TRBD1 for D (5 bases). The germline V gene has CDR1 MNHNS and CDR2 SASEGT. Trimming left V 4 bases short and J 0 bases short, with 12 bases between. The CDR3 extends over 15 amino acids. CDR3 loop: CASSGPPTANYGYTF. In DNA form, the CDR3 reads TGTGCCAGCAGTGGACCGCCGACAGCTAACTATGGCTACACCTTC.

This clonotype showed up just a few times. The chain employs TRBV15 and TRBJ2-3, with D unclear. V lost 3 bases, J lost 6 bases, and 10 bases lay in between. This CDR3 is 13 amino acids long. Germline V lookup: CDR1 LNHNV, CDR2 YYDKDF (reference sequence). CDR3 sequence: CATSSLFRDTQYF. The CDR3 nucleotides are TGTGCCACCAGCAGTCTGTTTAGGGATACGCAGTATTTT.

The V and J genes are TRBV28 and TRBJ2-6; TRBD1 might be the D (5 bases). Germline CDR1 and CDR2: MDHEN and SYDVKM. The CDR3 has 15 amino acids. Between the trimmed V and J ends, which lost 5 bases and 1 base, there was a span of 9 bases. The CDR3 sequence is CASSPPGSGANVLTF. The CDR3 coding sequence is TGTGCCAGCAGTCCGCCAGGGTCTGGGGCCAACGTCCTGACTTTC.